The 28 T cell receptor beta chains below were found in one sample sequenced in a study of shared clonotypes between healthy human individuals. TCRdb keeps only in-frame clones here, not all; method: immunoSEQ multiplex PCR. The sample carries about 480,000 clones, around 74% recorded once. Input material: PBMCs. These receptors were taken from a woman aged 35 to 49 in good health. Some clones in this sample may be carry-over from other donors' samples.

This clone has more than one count but fewer than ten. The chain uses TRBV28 and TRBJ2-3; possible D gene TRBD2, 6 bases. CDR1 and CDR2 from the germline V gene are MDHEN and SYDVKM. Between the trimmed V and J ends, which lost 6 bases and 7 bases, there was a span of 23 bases. The CDR3 totals 16 residues. CDR3 nucleotides: TGTGCCAGCAGACCCGGTGGCGGGAAGAGGTCACATACGCAGTATTTT. Protein product: CASRPGGGKRSHTQYF.

The chain combines TRBV5-1 with TRBJ1-4, with a possible D match to TRBD1 (5 bases). Germline V lookup: CDR1 SGHRS, CDR2 YFSETQ. The CDR3 sequence is 15 residues long. The V and J ends lost 4 bases and 3 bases respectively, with 13 bases between them. For the CDR3, the DNA is TGCGCCAGCAGCGTTGCAGGGCCGCCTAATGAAAAACTGTTTTTT. Residues: CASSVAGPPNEKLFF.

The gene calls are TRBV11-3 and TRBJ1-5; no firm D call. CDR1 and CDR2 from the germline V gene are SGHNT and YENEEA. The germline V and J ends were trimmed by 1 base and 11 bases, with 9 bases remaining between them. CDR3 size: 12 residues. The CDR3 loop reads CASSLAGKAQHF. In DNA form, the CDR3 reads TGTGCCAGCAGCTTAGCCGGGAAGGCCCAGCATTTT. The whole variable domain, filled in from reference TRBV11-3 and TRBJ1-5, reads EAGVVQSPRYKIIEKKQPVAFWCNPISGHNTLYWYLQNLGQGPELLIRYENEEAVDDSQLPKDRFSAERLKGVDSTLKIQPAELGDSAVYLCASSLAGKAQHFGDGTRLSIL.

The rearrangement uses TRBV20-1 and TRBJ2-7, with no clear D. This CDR3 has 11 residues. Germline values: CDR1 DFQATT, CDR2 SNEGSKA (reference sequence). Trimming removed 1 base at V and 3 bases at J, with 4 bases between. In DNA form, the CDR3 reads TGCAGTGCTAGAGCAGACTACGAGCAGTACTTC. Encoded protein: CSARADYEQYF.

This clone was seen only once. V usage is TRBV7-3 and J usage is TRBJ2-2; D remains ambiguous. V shed 3 bases and J shed 0 bases, with 8 bases lying between them. There are 15 residues in the CDR3. CDR1 is SGHTA and CDR2 is FQGTGA in the germline V gene. DNA for the CDR3: TGTGCCAGCAGCTTTGGTCTTCCGAACACCGGGGAGCTGTTTTTT. Translation gives CASSFGLPNTGELFF.

The chain employs TRBV7-9 and TRBJ1-4; no clear D gene. Between the trimmed V and J ends, which lost 5 bases and 13 bases, there was a span of 17 bases. There are 13 residues in the CDR3. CDR1 and CDR2 from the germline V gene are SEHNR and FQNEAQ (reference sequence). The CDR3 DNA follows: TGTGCCAGCAGCCACCCCATGAGTCAACGACTGTTTTTT. Its translation is CASSHPMSQRLFF.

The chain carries TRBV12-1 and TRBJ2-7; TRBD2 was called by the table and not checked on the DNA. TRBV12-1 constitutes a pseudogene. The CDR3 length is 10 residues. DNA of the CDR3: TGTGCCAGCAGCCCCGACGAGCAGTACTTC. Translated: CASSPDEQYF.

This clone was counted a few times. The V call is TRBV28, the J call TRBJ2-1, with D possibly matching TRBD1 (5 bases). This CDR3 has 17 amino acids. V was shortened by 2 bases and J by 4 bases, with 18 bases between the two germline ends. The V gene's germline CDR1 is MDHEN and CDR2 SYDVKM. CDR3 sequence reads: CASSLPRNRSPYNEQFF. The CDR3 DNA reads as TGTGCCAGCAGTTTACCTCGTAACAGGAGCCCTTACAATGAGCAGTTCTTC.

The gene calls are TRBV7-3 and TRBJ2-1; 7 nucleotides align to TRBD1. This CDR3 contains 15 residues. Germline-derived CDR1 and CDR2 are SGHTA and FQGTGA. V shed 4 bases and J 4 bases; nucleotides not matched to a gene: 7. CDR3 sequence: CASSSTPGQYNEQFF. Here the CDR3 DNA reads TGTGCCAGCAGCTCAACTCCGGGACAGTACAATGAGCAGTTCTTC.

The CDR3 sequence is CASSSMTESFYEQYF. As DNA, the CDR3 is TGTGCCAGCAGTTCGATGACAGAGTCTTTTTACGAGCAGTACTTC. This chain joins TRBV28 and TRBJ2-7, with a weak D call TRBD1 (5 bases). V was pared by 4 bases and J by 4 bases, with 17 bases between. Germline-derived CDR1 and CDR2 are MDHEN and SYDVKM. This CDR3 is 15 amino acids long.

The V call is TRBV29-1, the J call TRBJ2-1; tentatively, D is TRBD2 (5 bases). The V gene lost 4 bases and the J gene lost 7 bases, with 14 bases spanning the gap. The CDR3 sequence is 13 residues long. CDR1 SQVTM and CDR2 ANQGSEA come from the germline V gene. CDR3 amino acids: CSVVSGSKNEQFF. As DNA, the CDR3 is TGCAGCGTTGTGTCGGGATCGAAGAATGAGCAGTTCTTC.

The chain employs TRBV28 and TRBJ2-7; 9 bases map to TRBD2. This CDR3 is 14 amino acids long. CDR1 and CDR2 from the germline V gene are MDHEN and SYDVKM. With 8 bases clipped from V and 5 bases from J, the junction kept 10 bases outside the gene matches. CDR3 in DNA: TGTGCCAGCCGCACGGGGACTAGCTTCCACGAGCAGTACTTC. Amino acid sequence: CASRTGTSFHEQYF.

The genes are TRBV19 and TRBJ2-7; possibly TRBD2 for D (7 bases). This CDR3 is built from 13 residues. V was clipped by 8 bases and J by 5 bases, with 16 bases between them. Germline loops: CDR1 LNHDA, CDR2 SQIVND (reference sequence). CDR3 sequence: CASGGLGGHEQYF. The CDR3 DNA sequence: TGTGCCAGTGGGGGACTGGGGGGGCACGAGCAGTACTTC.

V is TRBV27 and J is TRBJ2-7; TRBD2 is a possible D gene (6 bases). V dropped 3 bases and J dropped 2 bases, with 8 bases sitting between them. The length of the CDR3 is 13 residues. Germline values: CDR1 MNHEY, CDR2 SMNVEV (reference sequence). The CDR3 DNA sequence: TGTGCCAGCAGTTTTCCGGGGGCCTACGAGCAGTACTTC. Its protein is CASSFPGAYEQYF.

This chain uses TRBV7-8 with TRBJ2-2, with TRBD2 matching 8 bases. There are 15 residues in the CDR3. Losses at the gene ends were 4 bases for V and 5 bases for J; bases not matched to a gene: 6. From germline, CDR1 is SGHVS and CDR2 FQNEAQ. In DNA, the CDR3 is TGTGCCAGCAGCTCTAATAGCGGGAAAACCGGGGAGCTGTTTTTT. Its translation: CASSSNSGKTGELFF.

This rearrangement joins TRBV5-1 to TRBJ1-3; D might be TRBD1 (6 bases). The CDR3 contains 14 residues. Between the trimmed V and J ends, which lost 7 bases and 0 bases, there was a span of 11 bases. The germline V gene encodes CDR1 SGHRS and CDR2 YFSETQ. Here the CDR3 reads CASAGQNSGNTIYF. CDR3 DNA: TGCGCCAGCGCTGGACAGAACTCTGGAAACACCATATATTTT.

The rearrangement links TRBV7-6 to TRBJ2-2; D not resolved. The germline gives CDR1 SGHVS, CDR2 FNYEAQ. The V end was cut by 10 bases, the J end by 3 bases, with 3 bases between. CDR3 length equals 10 residues. DNA for the CDR3: TGTGCCAAGGACACCGGGGAGCTGTTTTTT. Translating it yields CAKDTGELFF.

The CDR3 sequence is CSARRGGEAFF. CDR3 nucleotides: TGCAGTGCTAGACGGGGGGGTGAAGCTTTCTTT. This chain joins TRBV20-1 and TRBJ1-1, with D possibly TRBD1 on 5 matching bases. V shed 2 bases and J shed 7 bases, with 8 bases lying between them. The germline V gene has CDR1 DFQATT and CDR2 SNEGSKA (reference sequence). This CDR3 spans 11 amino acids.

This rearrangement joins TRBV18 to TRBJ2-7; 11 nucleotides agree with TRBD2. The CDR3 contains 15 residues. In germline, CDR1 is KGHSH, CDR2 LQKENI. V was pared by 3 bases and J by 3 bases, with 4 bases of the junction left unmatched. CDR3 in DNA: TGTGCCAGCTCACCCTCGACTAGCGGGGACTACGAGCAGTACTTC. Protein: CASSPSTSGDYEQYF.

This chain uses TRBV4-3 with TRBJ2-7, with a weak D call TRBD1 (6 bases). Germline CDR1 is LGHNA and CDR2 is YSLEER. This CDR3 has 14 residues. V dropped 0 bases and J dropped 4 bases, with 10 bases sitting between them. The chain's CDR3 is CASSQDTGRYEQYF. In DNA, the CDR3 is TGCGCCAGCAGCCAAGATACAGGGAGATACGAGCAGTACTTC.

V and J are TRBV10-2 and TRBJ2-1; 10 bases are a match to TRBD2. V trimming: 6 bases; J trimming: 5 bases; junction bases outside the gene matches: 7. The germline CDR1 and CDR2 sequences are WSHSY and SAAADI. The CDR3 runs to 15 residues. Written as DNA, the CDR3 is TGCGCCAGCAGGAGAGCGGGAGGGGCGAACAATGAGCAGTTCTTC. This encodes CASRRAGGANNEQFF.

The chain uses TRBV30 and TRBJ2-2; D is possibly TRBD1 or TRBD2 (6 bases each). This CDR3 has 15 amino acids. Trimming left V 3 bases short and J 0 bases short, with 11 bases between. CDR1 and CDR2 from the germline V gene are GTSNPN and SVGIG (reference sequence). CDR3 nucleotides: TGTGCCTGGAGCGGGGGCGGGACGAACACCGGGGAGCTGTTTTTT. This encodes CAWSGGGTNTGELFF. Variable domain in full (rest from reference TRBV30 and TRBJ2-2): SQTIHQWPATLVQPVGSPLSLECTVEGTSNPNLYWYRQAAGRGLQLLFYSVGIGQISSEVPQNLSASRPQDRQFILSSKKLLLSDSGFYLCAWSGGGTNTGELFFGEGSRLTVL.

A note on this clone: Other nucleotide sequences in the sample specify the same CDR3. This rearrangement joins TRBV14 to TRBJ1-2; 7 bases are shared with TRBD1. V lost 1 base and J lost 4; bases outside the gene matches: 0. The CDR3 has 13 residues. The germline V gene has CDR1 SGHDN and CDR2 FVKESK. The CDR3 DNA is TGTGCCAGCAGCCAAGGGACAGGCTATGGCTACACCTTC. It yields the protein CASSQGTGYGYTF.

This chain joins TRBV6-6 and TRBJ1-4; TRBD1 is a possible D gene (6 bases). Germline V gene sequence: CDR1 MNHNY, CDR2 SVGAGI (reference sequence). Trimming shortened V by 6 bases and J by 8 bases, and 13 bases separated the two germline ends. The CDR3 extends over 13 amino acids. CDR3 in amino acids: CASRTGPREKLFF. The DNA for the CDR3 is TGTGCCAGCAGAACAGGGCCTCGGGAAAAACTGTTTTTT.

This clone has a single count. This CDR3 reads CSVKAGVGYTQYF. DNA for the CDR3: TGCAGCGTCAAAGCGGGAGTGGGATATACGCAGTATTTT. The chain carries TRBV29-1 and TRBJ2-3; 8 bases fit TRBD2. V was pared by 6 bases and J by 7 bases, with 9 bases of the junction left unmatched. CDR1 SQVTM and CDR2 ANQGSEA come from the germline V gene. This CDR3 comprises 13 residues.

This clone was seen once. This chain connects TRBV21-1 to TRBJ1-1. TRBV21-1 is shown as a pseudogene. The CDR3 totals 16 residues. This CDR3 is CASSPPPGQKNTEAFF. The CDR3 DNA follows: TGTGCCAGCAGCCCCCCGCCGGGGCAGAAGAACACTGAAGCTTTCTTT.

The chain uses TRBV28 and TRBJ2-1; TRBD1 is a possible D gene (5 bases). CDR3 size: 16 residues. V shed 3 bases and J shed 10 bases, with 22 bases lying between them. The germline CDR1 and CDR2 sequences are MDHEN and SYDVKM. The CDR3 loop is CASSFLTEFRAGEQFF. The CDR3 DNA sequence: TGTGCCAGCAGTTTCCTGACAGAATTCCGAGCTGGAGAGCAGTTCTTC.

This clone has just a few counts. V is TRBV5-1 and J is TRBJ1-1; D is unresolved. The CDR3 extends over 12 amino acids. The germline V gene encodes CDR1 SGHRS and CDR2 YFSETQ. The V gene lost 5 bases and the J gene lost 5 bases, with 10 bases spanning the gap. The CDR3 protein is CASRWGETEAFF. Here the CDR3 DNA reads TGCGCCAGCAGGTGGGGTGAGACTGAAGCTTTCTTT.